This T cell receptor (beta chain) is drawn from a study of beta chain features in type 1 diabetes. Broader study findings: Naive, central memory and Treg TCRB repertoires appeared more alike in patients than in healthy donors. Researchers report that Type 1 diabetes patients had moderately but significantly shorter TCRB CDR3s across all four CD4+ subsets.

The study reverse transcribed the entire isolated RNA, so it sequenced expressed TCRB transcripts. The table came from immunoSEQ multiplex PCR; TCRdb's copy has only in-frame clones and leaves some out. The sample holds approximately 240,000 clones, 16% seen once. On this clone itself: The antigen remains undetermined.

Sequenced: naive CD4+ T cells from blood. This TCR was recovered from a man aged 30 to 39 with type 1 diabetes.

CDR3 region: CASSQEGYQPQHF. For the CDR3, the DNA is TGTGCCAGCAGCCAAGAGGGGTATCAGCCCCAGCATTTT. The V call is TRBV4-2, the J call TRBJ1-5; D gene uncertain. The CDR3 covers 13 residues. Trimming took 0 bases from V and 5 from J, leaving 5 bases between them. In germline, CDR1 is LGHNA, CDR2 YNFKEQ.